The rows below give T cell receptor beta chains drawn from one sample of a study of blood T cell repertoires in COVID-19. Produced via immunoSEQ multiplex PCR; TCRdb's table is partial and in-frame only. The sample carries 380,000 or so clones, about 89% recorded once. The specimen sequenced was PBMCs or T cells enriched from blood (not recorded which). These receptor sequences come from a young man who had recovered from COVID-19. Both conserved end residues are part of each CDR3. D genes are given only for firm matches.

CASSHRESNQPQHF	TRBJ1-5	TRBV19	14	-
CASRIGQGYGYTF	TRBJ1-2	TRBV10-2	13	TRBD1
CASSYVGNQPQHF	TRBJ1-5	TRBV27	13	-
CASSPTTSNTQYF	TRBJ2-3	TRBV11-2	13	-
CSVGQQNYGYTF	TRBJ1-2	TRBV29-1	12	-
CASSLSGQGPPYNSPLHF	TRBJ1-6	TRBV5-1	18	-
CASSAIPGQRFAEAFF	TRBJ1-1	TRBV6-2/TRBV6-3	16	TRBD1
CASGLAGGAYEQYF	TRBJ2-7	TRBV12-5	14	TRBD2
CASSDRHGNTEAFF	TRBJ1-1	TRBV6-4	14	-
CASSFMEDTEAFF	TRBJ1-1	TRBV12-3/TRBV12-4	13	-
CASSPGGYEQYF	TRBJ2-7	TRBV7-9	12	-
CASTQTEDTQYF	TRBJ2-3	TRBV5-8	12	-
CAWRAGGVDTQYF	TRBJ2-3	TRBV30	13	TRBD2
CASRIDRGPYNEQFF	TRBJ2-1	TRBV10-2	15	TRBD1
CASSQEGIETGEAFF	TRBJ1-1	TRBV4-2	15	TRBD1
CASSQDYPGPNSPLHF	TRBJ1-6	TRBV4-1	16	-
CASSQGLFLTEAFF	TRBJ1-1	TRBV14	14	-
CASSLEFHRGRNYGYTF	TRBJ1-2	TRBV11-2	17	TRBD1
CASSWPDRGDWGYTF	TRBJ1-2	TRBV6-1	15	TRBD1
CASSQVDYGYTF	TRBJ1-2	TRBV4-1	12	-
CASSAEKFSNQPQHF	TRBJ1-5	TRBV6-5	15	-
CASTPGGTGANVLTF	TRBJ2-6	TRBV19	15	TRBD2
CASSERGRGLNSPLHF	TRBJ1-6	TRBV2	16	-
CASSSPRGRENEQFF	TRBJ2-1	TRBV11-2	15	-
CASSPRTLAGGLDTQYF	TRBJ2-3	TRBV6-6	17	TRBD2
CASSPDGQGNYGYTF	TRBJ1-2	TRBV5-1	15	TRBD1
CASRSDSPLHF	TRBJ1-6	TRBV28	11	-
CASSSVTGLDGEKLFF	TRBJ1-4	TRBV5-1	16	-
CASKTTGYAFF	TRBJ1-1	TRBV25-1	11	-
CASRRGAEAFF	TRBJ1-1	TRBV12-3/TRBV12-4	11	-
CASSLYTGELFF	TRBJ2-2	TRBV12-3/TRBV12-4	12	-
CASSEYPGRETQYF	TRBJ2-5	TRBV6-1	14	-
CASSQDINYNSPLHF	TRBJ1-6	TRBV11-2	15	-
CASSPSGGNYEQYF	TRBJ2-7	TRBV18	14	TRBD1
CASSDLGEAFF	TRBJ1-1	TRBV25-1	11	-